The 11 T cell receptor beta chains in this list originate from one sample, sequenced in a study of blood T cell repertoires in COVID-19. Using immunoSEQ multiplex PCR, the repertoire was profiled, and TCRdb retains in-frame clones only, with some absent. The data hold about 210,000 clones, with around 90% observed a single time. Sequenced: peripheral blood. Receptors were obtained from a man aged 25-45 years with acute or convalescent COVID-19.

The genes are TRBV19 and TRBJ2-7; 8 nucleotides line up with TRBD1. Germline values: CDR1 LNHDA, CDR2 SQIVND (reference sequence). V dropped 6 bases and J dropped 1; count of bases not matched to a gene: 5. This CDR3 is built from 14 residues. The DNA of the CDR3 is TGTGCCAGTAGACCGTGGGACAGGTCCTACGAGCAGTACTTC. Translated, it gives CASRPWDRSYEQYF.

The V call is TRBV19, the J call TRBJ2-7; D is possibly TRBD1 (6 bases). Germline CDR1 is LNHDA and CDR2 is SQIVND (reference sequence). The CDR3 totals 13 residues. The V and J ends lost 5 bases and 1 base respectively, with 9 bases between them. This chain's CDR3 is CASSLQGSYEQYF. For the CDR3, the DNA is TGTGCCAGTAGTTTACAGGGTTCCTACGAGCAGTACTTC.

This chain links TRBV5-1 with TRBJ2-7; D remains ambiguous. Trimming removed 3 bases from V and 3 bases from J, with 10 bases in between. This CDR3 is 13 amino acids long. Germline lookup yields CDR1 SGHRS and CDR2 YFSETQ. CDR3 amino acids: CASSSWADYEQYF. CDR3 coding DNA: TGCGCCAGCAGCTCCTGGGCAGACTACGAGCAGTACTTC. The whole variable domain, remainder taken from reference TRBV5-1 and TRBJ2-7, is KAGVTQTPRYLIKTRGQQVTLSCSPISGHRSVSWYQQTPGQGLQFLFEYFSETQRNKGNFPGRFSGRQFSNSRSEMNVSTLELGDSALYLCASSSWADYEQYFGPGTRLTVT.

This chain joins TRBV27 and TRBJ2-1; 13 bases line up with TRBD2. The trim removed 6 bases at V and 10 bases at J, leaving 12 bases unmatched. The CDR3 covers 16 residues. Germline-derived CDR1 and CDR2 are MNHEY and SMNVEV (reference sequence). The CDR3 here is CASRRPGLAGSGEQFF. CDR3 coding DNA: TGTGCCAGCAGAAGACCGGGACTAGCGGGATCGGGGGAGCAGTTCTTC.

The chain employs TRBV10-2 and TRBJ1-5, with 8 bases identical to TRBD1. CDR3 size: 15 residues. Germline lookup yields CDR1 WSHSY and CDR2 SAAADI. V lost 6 bases, J lost 11 bases, and 15 bases stayed unmatched. The CDR3, as DNA: TGCGCCAGCAGCGACGGCGGACAGGGTCGTTTGGCCCAGCATTTT. This encodes CASSDGGQGRLAQHF.

The chain joins TRBV19 to TRBJ2-3; 7 nucleotides align to TRBD2. Germline loops: CDR1 LNHDA, CDR2 SQIVND (reference sequence). Trimming took 5 bases from V and 3 from J; bases not matched to a gene: 5. This CDR3 is built from 14 residues. CDR3 coding DNA: TGTGCCAGTAGTTTATGGCGGGAGACAGATACGCAGTATTTT. Translating gives CASSLWRETDTQYF.

The chain joins TRBV28 to TRBJ2-5; 10 bases align to TRBD2. The V and J ends lost 6 bases and 2 bases, in that order; junction bases with no gene match: 9. The CDR3 has 16 residues. Germline V CDR1 and CDR2: MDHEN, SYDVKM. The CDR3 spells CASSLTLAGSQETQYF. The CDR3 nucleotides are TGTGCCAGCAGCCTCACACTAGCGGGGTCACAAGAGACCCAGTACTTC.

The rearrangement links TRBV7-2 to TRBJ2-7; TRBD1 matches 7 bases. CDR3 length equals 15 residues. Germline V gene sequence: CDR1 SGHTA, CDR2 FQGNSA. Trimming took 3 bases from V and 3 from J; bases not matched to a gene: 8. For the CDR3, the DNA is TGTGCCAGCAGCTTGACCGGGACAGCAGACTACGAGCAGTACTTC. Its translation: CASSLTGTADYEQYF.

J is TRBJ1-4 and V is TRBV10-3; TRBD1 aligns across 10 bases. CDR3 length: 17 residues. Germline V gives CDR1 ENHRY, CDR2 SYGVKD. The J segment lost 0 bases and the V segment lost 4 bases, leaving 5 bases of the junction unmatched. CDR3 sequence: CAISAGQGKPTNEKLFF. The CDR3 region has the DNA TGTGCCATCAGTGCGGGACAGGGGAAACCAACTAATGAAAAACTGTTTTTT.

V usage is TRBV3-1 (or the pseudogene TRBV3-2) and J usage is TRBJ1-2; D not certain. CDR1 is LGHDT, CDR2 YNNKEL, per germline (reference sequence). The CDR3 spans 12 residues. Trimming took off 2 bases at V and 3 bases at J, with 4 bases between the two ends. CDR3 sequence reads: CASSQIDYGYTF. Written as DNA, the CDR3 is TGTGCCAGCAGCCAAATCGACTATGGCTACACCTTC.

The V and J genes are TRBV19 and TRBJ2-3; 9 nucleotides align to TRBD1. Losses at the gene ends were 7 bases for V and 4 bases for J; bases not matched to a gene: 12. CDR3 length: 16 residues. Germline CDR1 is LNHDA and CDR2 is SQIVND (reference sequence). Here the CDR3 reads CASTRRRDRVPDTQYF. DNA of the CDR3: TGTGCCAGTACCCGCCGCCGGGACAGGGTCCCAGATACGCAGTATTTT. The full variable domain, in which reference TRBV19 and TRBJ2-3 provide the parts outside the CDR3, is DGGITQSPKYLFRKEGQNVTLSCEQNLNHDAMYWYRQDPGQGLRLIYYSQIVNDFQKGDIAEGYSVSREKKESFPLTVTSAQKNPTAFYLCASTRRRDRVPDTQYFGPGTRLTVL.